Below are 15 T cell receptor beta chains sequenced from a single sample in a study of blood T cell repertoires in COVID-19. Assay used: immunoSEQ multiplex PCR; TCRdb lists only in-frame clones, some missing. The sample includes about 250,000 clones, 65% to 90% of them seen just once. Sequenced input: peripheral blood. These TCRs come from a man aged 50 to 60 with active or convalescent COVID-19.

This chain connects TRBV2 to TRBJ2-3, with unresolved D. V was clipped by 2 bases and J by 0 bases, with 12 bases between them. The CDR3 runs to 16 residues. Germline lookup yields CDR1 SNHLY and CDR2 FYNNEI. The DNA of the CDR3 is TGTGCCAGCAGTGAATTAGGAGAGACTAGCACAGATACGCAGTATTTT. It codes for CASSELGETSTDTQYF.

This chain links TRBV7-3 with TRBJ1-1, with 7 bases aligning to TRBD1. Germline V gene data show CDR1 as SGHTA and CDR2 as FQGTGA. The V and J ends lost 1 base and 4 bases, in that order; junction bases with no gene match: 9. The CDR3 is 16 amino acids. The CDR3 loop reads CASSLKADRLATEAFF. The CDR3 bases are TGTGCCAGCAGCTTAAAAGCGGACAGGCTGGCCACTGAAGCTTTCTTT.

This sequence joins TRBV7-8 and TRBJ2-1; the D gene is possibly TRBD2 (6 bases). CDR3 length equals 16 residues. Trimming left V 1 base short and J 4 bases short, with 14 bases between. Germline lookup yields CDR1 SGHVS and CDR2 FQNEAQ. The CDR3 sequence: CASSLVEGAAYNEQFF. In nucleotides, the CDR3 is TGTGCCAGCAGCTTAGTGGAGGGAGCGGCTTACAATGAGCAGTTCTTC.

The V gene is TRBV5-6, the J gene TRBJ1-6; TRBD1 matches 10 bases. The ends lost 4 bases at V and 7 bases at J; junction bases unmatched: 5. Germline V gives CDR1 SGHDT, CDR2 YYEEEE. The CDR3 has 15 amino acids. In DNA form, the CDR3 reads TGTGCCAGCAGCCTGAGACAGGGGGCGAATTCACCCCTCCACTTT. Translated, it gives CASSLRQGANSPLHF.

About this clone itself: This specimen includes other DNA sequences encoding the same CDR3. The V call is TRBV9, the J call TRBJ2-7, with TRBD2 as a possible D gene (6 bases). The CDR3 spans 15 residues. Germline V gene data show CDR1 as SGDLS and CDR2 as YYNGEE. V was shortened by 0 bases and J by 0 bases, with 10 bases between the two germline ends. CDR3 in amino acids: CASSVGAGFSYEQYF. In DNA, the CDR3 is TGTGCCAGCAGCGTAGGGGCGGGATTCTCCTACGAGCAGTACTTC.

This chain uses TRBV4-1 with TRBJ1-4; TRBD1 matches 8 bases. There are 16 residues in the CDR3. CDR1 and CDR2 (germline): MGHRA, YSYEKL. V lost 2 bases, J lost 8 bases, and 10 bases stayed unmatched. CDR3 region: CASSQPQGALEEKLFF. The CDR3, as DNA: TGCGCCAGCAGCCAACCCCAGGGGGCTCTTGAGGAAAAACTGTTTTTT.

The chain couples TRBV29-1 to TRBJ1-2, with D maybe TRBD1 (6 bases). Deletions cut 7 bases from V and 6 bases from J, with 12 bases between. Germline CDR1 is SQVTM and CDR2 is ANQGSEA. The CDR3 spans 11 residues. The CDR3 protein is CSATGRDGYTF. In DNA form, the CDR3 reads TGCAGCGCCACAGGGAGAGATGGCTACACCTTC.

V is TRBV4-2 and J is TRBJ2-1; 10 bases are shared with TRBD2. With V trimmed by 5 bases and J by 3 bases, 7 bases remained unmatched. This CDR3 has 16 amino acids. Germline loops: CDR1 LGHNA, CDR2 YNFKEQ. The CDR3 coding sequence is TGTGCCAGCAGCATTATCACTAGCGGGATCTACAATGAGCAGTTCTTC. Protein sequence: CASSIITSGIYNEQFF.

CDR3 region: CASRGRLDIQYF. In DNA, the CDR3 is TGTGCGTCGCGGGGGCGCTTGGACATTCAGTACTTC. The J gene is TRBJ2-4, the V gene TRBV27; D might be TRBD2 (7 bases). The germline V gene has CDR1 MNHEY and CDR2 SMNVEV (reference sequence). The CDR3 is 12 residues long.

The rearrangement links TRBV29-1 to TRBJ1-1; the D gene is possibly TRBD1 (6 bases). The germline V gene encodes CDR1 SQVTM and CDR2 ANQGSEA. The CDR3 is 13 residues long. V gave up 5 bases and J gave up 8 bases, with 18 bases separating them. This chain's CDR3 is CSVRASGTTEAFF. The CDR3 nucleotides read TGCAGCGTTCGCGCTTCCGGGACAACCGAAGCTTTCTTT.

This clone appeared a single time. The chain links TRBV3-1 (or the pseudogene TRBV3-2) to TRBJ2-2; 14 bases align to TRBD2. The CDR3 is 18 residues long. Losses at the gene ends were 3 bases for V and 4 bases for J; bases not matched to a gene: 7. The germline CDR1 and CDR2 sequences are LGHDT and YNNKEL (reference sequence). The CDR3 reads CASSHPGLAGAGTGELFF. The CDR3 bases are TGTGCCAGCAGCCACCCGGGACTAGCGGGAGCTGGCACCGGGGAGCTGTTTTTT.

A few counts support this clone. The chain has TRBV7-9 and TRBJ1-1; unclear D gene. This CDR3 has 13 residues. Germline-derived CDR1 and CDR2 are SEHNR and FQNEAQ (reference sequence). Trimming took off 5 bases at V and 4 bases at J, with 11 bases between the two ends. This CDR3 is CASSPFTGTEAFF. The CDR3 nucleotides are TGTGCCAGCAGCCCCTTTACGGGCACTGAAGCTTTCTTT.

The chain uses TRBV14 and TRBJ1-6; a possible D gene is TRBD1 (6 bases). Trimming removed 1 base at V and 7 bases at J, with 17 bases between. CDR1 is SGHDN, CDR2 FVKESK, per germline. The CDR3 totals 17 residues. The CDR3 DNA reads TGTGCCAGCAGCCAAGCTGGCAACAGGGAGAGGAATTCACCCCTCCACTTT. It translates to CASSQAGNRERNSPLHF.

This chain links TRBV28 with TRBJ2-7; 9 bases fit TRBD1. From germline, CDR1 is MDHEN and CDR2 SYDVKM. J was trimmed by 7 bases and V by 7 bases; bases with no gene match: 29. This CDR3 region has 20 residues. The CDR3 loop reads CASTPPLGNPTGQGMREQYF. The CDR3 DNA reads TGTGCCAGCACCCCTCCCCTCGGAAACCCCACTGGACAGGGGATGCGGGAGCAGTACTTC. Complete variable domain (other parts from reference TRBV28 and TRBJ2-7): DVKVTQSSRYLVKRTGEKVFLECVQDMDHENMFWYRQDPGLGLRLIYFSYDVKMKEKGDIPEGYSVSREKKERFSLILESASTNQTSMYLCASTPPLGNPTGQGMREQYFGPGTRLTVT.

This chain links TRBV5-4 with TRBJ1-2; D gene unclear. This CDR3 is built from 15 residues. Germline V CDR1 and CDR2: SGHNT, YYREEE (reference sequence). V lost 2 bases and J lost 8, with 19 bases in between. The CDR3 spells CASSFSLQTSLGYTF. Written as DNA, the CDR3 is TGTGCCAGCAGCTTTAGTTTACAGACATCTCTCGGCTACACCTTC.